Sequencing of this TCR beta chain was carried out in a study of regulatory T cells in long-lasting Graves disease. CDR3 regions were amplified by Arm-PCR using iRepertoire HTBI primers to build TCR beta libraries. TCRdb recomputed calls from the multiplex PCR reads with MiXCR, one row per CDR3 protein. Found here are 510,000 or so distinct CDR3 sequences, 9.5% to 15% of them singletons; the top ten hold approximately 9%. The CDR3 length is 13 residues. Germline CDR1 is SEHNR and CDR2 is FQNEAQ (reference sequence). Trimming shortened V by 5 bases and J by 1 base, and 8 bases separated the two germline ends. Time point in this sample: newly diagnosed GD, antithyroid drugs for less than 3 months. Following extraction of RNA from PBMCs, that RNA was used to make the TCR library. The same sample was also used in a study of T cells in Graves' hyperthyroidism and ophthalmopathy. That paper adds: Those with hyperthyroidism were 18 to 65 years old, newly diagnosed, and ill for under 2 months.

The source material was peripheral blood mononuclear cells (PBMCs), sampled at new diagnosis, from a patient treated with antithyroid drugs. This chain connects TRBV7-9 to TRBJ2-5, with D possibly matching TRBD1 (6 bases). The receptor comes from a woman aged 25-40 years with Graves disease. CDR3 region: CASSGGIQETQYF. CDR3 DNA: TGTGCCAGCAGCGGGGGCATCCAAGAGACCCAGTACTTC. Together with reference TRBV7-9 and TRBJ2-5, the CDR3 gives the full variable domain: DTGVSQNPRHKITKRGQNVTFRCDPISEHNRLYWYRQTLGQGPEFLTYFQNEAQLEKSRLLSDRFSAERPKGSFSTLEIQRTEQGDSAMYLCASSGGIQETQYFGPGTRLLVL.